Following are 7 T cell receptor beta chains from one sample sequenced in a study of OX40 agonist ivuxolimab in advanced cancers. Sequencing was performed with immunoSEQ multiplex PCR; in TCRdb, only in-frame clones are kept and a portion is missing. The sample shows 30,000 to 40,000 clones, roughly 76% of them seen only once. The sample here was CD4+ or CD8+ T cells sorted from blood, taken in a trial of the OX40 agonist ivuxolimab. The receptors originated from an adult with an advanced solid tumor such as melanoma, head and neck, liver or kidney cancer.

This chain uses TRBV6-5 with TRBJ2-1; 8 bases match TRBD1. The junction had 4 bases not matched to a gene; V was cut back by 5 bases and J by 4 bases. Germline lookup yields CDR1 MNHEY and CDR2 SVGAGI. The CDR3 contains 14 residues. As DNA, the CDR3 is TGTGCCAGCAGTAAGCGGACAGGGTACAATGAGCAGTTCTTC. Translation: CASSKRTGYNEQFF.

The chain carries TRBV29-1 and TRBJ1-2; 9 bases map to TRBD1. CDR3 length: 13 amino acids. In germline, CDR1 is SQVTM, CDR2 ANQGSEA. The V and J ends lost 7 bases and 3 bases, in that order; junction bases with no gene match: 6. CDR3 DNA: TGCAGCGCCCCCCGGGACAGGGACTATGGCTACACCTTC. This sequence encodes CSAPRDRDYGYTF.

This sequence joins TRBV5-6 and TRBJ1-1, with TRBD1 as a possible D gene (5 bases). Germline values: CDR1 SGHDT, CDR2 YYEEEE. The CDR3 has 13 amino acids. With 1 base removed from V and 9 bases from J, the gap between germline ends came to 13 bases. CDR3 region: CASSLWEQAKAFF. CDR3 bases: TGTGCCAGCAGCTTGTGGGAACAGGCGAAAGCTTTCTTT.

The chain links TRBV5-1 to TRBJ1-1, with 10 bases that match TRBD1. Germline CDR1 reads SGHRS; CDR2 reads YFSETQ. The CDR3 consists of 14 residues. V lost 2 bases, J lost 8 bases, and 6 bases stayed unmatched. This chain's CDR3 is CASSFGQGELEAFF. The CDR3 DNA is TGCGCCAGCAGCTTTGGACAGGGGGAATTGGAAGCTTTCTTT.

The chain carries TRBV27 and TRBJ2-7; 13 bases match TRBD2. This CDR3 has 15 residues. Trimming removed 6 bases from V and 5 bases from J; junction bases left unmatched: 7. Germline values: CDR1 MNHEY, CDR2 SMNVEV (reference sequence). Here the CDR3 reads CASSPGTSGNHEQYF. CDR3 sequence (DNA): TGTGCCAGCAGCCCAGGGACTAGCGGGAACCACGAGCAGTACTTC.

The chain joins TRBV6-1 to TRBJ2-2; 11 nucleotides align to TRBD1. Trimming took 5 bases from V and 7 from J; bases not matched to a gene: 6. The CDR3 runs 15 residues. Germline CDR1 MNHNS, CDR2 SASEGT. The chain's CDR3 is CASSKGQGAIGELFF. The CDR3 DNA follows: TGTGCCAGCAGTAAAGGACAGGGGGCAATCGGGGAGCTGTTTTTT.

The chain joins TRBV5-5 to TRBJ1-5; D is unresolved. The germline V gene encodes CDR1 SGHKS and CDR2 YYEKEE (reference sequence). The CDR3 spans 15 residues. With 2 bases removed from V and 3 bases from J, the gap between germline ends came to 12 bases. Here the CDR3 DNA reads TGTGCCAGCAGCTTCGGACCGGCTAACAATCAGCCCCAGCATTTT. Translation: CASSFGPANNQPQHF.